One and the same sample provided the 9 T cell receptor beta chains below, sequenced in a study of blood T cell repertoires in COVID-19. Clones were sequenced by immunoSEQ multiplex PCR, and TCRdb holds only the in-frame ones, with some missing. The sample records around 29,000 clones, 70% to 90% being singletons. The sequencing input was peripheral blood. These receptors were taken from a woman older than 75 with COVID-19, enrolled during active disease.

This sequence joins TRBV6-5 and TRBJ1-1; D is unresolved. This CDR3 is 15 amino acids long. Germline CDR1 and CDR2: MNHEY and SVGAGI. Trimming took off 4 bases at V and 3 bases at J, with 15 bases between the two ends. The CDR3 region is CASSFRRSLDTEAFF. CDR3 DNA: TGTGCCAGCAGTTTCCGCCGAAGCTTGGACACTGAAGCTTTCTTT.

The chain is built from TRBV6-4 and TRBJ2-1; TRBD2 matches at 7 bases. CDR3 size: 15 residues. CDR1 and CDR2 from the germline V gene are MRHNA and SNTAGT. The V segment lost 2 bases and the J segment 7 bases; nucleotides outside the gene matches: 8. CDR3 nucleotides: TGTGCCAGCAGTGACGCCCTAGCGGCCCTTAATGAGCAGTTCTTC. Protein product: CASSDALAALNEQFF.

This rearrangement joins TRBV27 to TRBJ1-3, with D hard to call. The V and J ends lost 3 bases and 0 bases respectively, with 3 bases between them. Germline V gene lookup returns CDR1 MNHEY and CDR2 SMNVEV (reference sequence). This CDR3 has 13 residues. CDR3 sequence reads: CASSFISGNTIYF. Here the CDR3 DNA reads TGTGCCAGCAGTTTCATCTCTGGAAACACCATATATTTT.

The rearrangement uses TRBV18 and TRBJ1-1; TRBD1 agrees at 8 bases. CDR1 is KGHSH and CDR2 is LQKENI in the germline V gene. The CDR3 consists of 14 residues. The V and J ends lost 3 bases and 0 bases, in that order; junction bases with no gene match: 0. The CDR3 nucleotides read TGTGCCAGCTCACCGGACAGGGTGAACACTGAAGCTTTCTTT. Its translation: CASSPDRVNTEAFF.

The chain recombines TRBV10-3 with TRBJ1-4, with D possibly being TRBD1 (6 bases). Trimming pared 2 bases from V and 1 base from J, leaving 14 bases between. Germline V gene lookup returns CDR1 ENHRY and CDR2 SYGVKD. The CDR3 covers 17 residues. This CDR3 reads CAISEGRGGGTNEKLFF. CDR3 nucleotide sequence: TGTGCCATCAGTGAGGGGAGGGGGGGAGGAACTAATGAAAAACTGTTTTTT.

This chain uses TRBV10-3 with TRBJ2-3; TRBD2 agrees at 10 bases. The CDR3 extends over 16 amino acids. With V trimmed by 2 bases and J by 0 bases, 2 bases remained unmatched. Germline V gives CDR1 ENHRY, CDR2 SYGVKD. The CDR3 sequence is CAISEPSGGSTDTQYF. CDR3 sequence (DNA): TGTGCCATCAGTGAGCCTAGCGGGGGTAGCACAGATACGCAGTATTTT.

J is TRBJ1-1 and V is TRBV6-5, with TRBD1 matching 9 bases. The CDR3 is made up of 14 amino acids. Germline V CDR1 and CDR2: MNHEY, SVGAGI. Unmatched junction bases numbered 4, after V lost 5 bases and J lost 3 bases. CDR3 bases: TGTGCCAGCAGTCTGACAGGGGGGGACACTGAAGCTTTCTTT. The encoded protein is CASSLTGGDTEAFF.

The chain recombines TRBV19 with TRBJ2-4, with 7 bases fitting TRBD1. The CDR3 totals 15 residues. Trimming cost V 5 bases and J 2 bases; bases outside gene matches: 6. Germline V CDR1 and CDR2: LNHDA, SQIVND (reference sequence). CDR3 sequence (DNA): TGTGCCAGTAGTCACCTCAGGGGGACCAAAAACATTCAGTACTTC. Translated: CASSHLRGTKNIQYF.

The chain links TRBV6-6 to TRBJ1-4; TRBD1 is a possible D gene (5 bases). The CDR3 extends over 12 amino acids. V was pared by 6 bases and J by 8 bases, with 10 bases between. CDR1 is MNHNY, CDR2 SVGAGI, per germline (reference sequence). The DNA for the CDR3 is TGTGCCAGCAGACCGGGGGGGGAAAAACTGTTTTTT. Its translation: CASRPGGEKLFF.